A selection of T cell receptor beta chains follows, all from one sample in a study of CD8+ T cells in alopecia areata. TCRdb's table, derived via immunoSEQ multiplex PCR, lists solely in-frame clones and lacks some. The sample comprises 200,000 to 250,000 clones, about 57% of which are singletons, and 1.6% rests with the top ten. The sample here was CD4+ T cells sorted from blood, taken at week 4, from a patient treated with tofacitinib. These receptors came from a human donor with alopecia areata. Both conserved end residues are part of each CDR3. D genes are given only for firm matches. Some rows have no size entry. The others give once, few or many, or a class for an expanded clone.

CDR3aa,CDR3nt,v_gene,d_gene,abundance,j_gene
CSVSRTGDWLGEQFF,TGCAGCGTTTCAAGGACAGGAGATTGGCTGGGTGAGCAGTTCTTC,TRBV29-1,TRBD1,.,TRBJ2-1
CARMGQNEKLFF,TGTGCCCGAATGGGACAGAATGAAAAACTGTTTTTT,TRBV30,TRBD1,.,TRBJ1-4
CASSISPPRGDTDTQYF,TGTGCCAGTAGTATATCTCCTCCGCGGGGAGACACAGATACGCAGTATTTT,TRBV19,.,.,TRBJ2-3
CASSPRKREKLFF,TGTGCCAGCAGTCCCAGAAAGCGGGAAAAACTGTTTTTT,TRBV6-1,.,.,TRBJ1-4
CASSPTYYEQYF,TGTGCCAGCTCACCGACTTACTACGAGCAGTACTTC,TRBV18,.,.,TRBJ2-7
CSAGPLETQYF,TGCAGTGCTGGGCCCCTTGAGACCCAGTACTTC,TRBV20-1,.,.,TRBJ2-5
CASSESGTWSSPLHF,TGTGCCAGCAGTGAATCGGGGACATGGAGTTCACCCCTCCACTTT,TRBV25-1,.,few,TRBJ1-6
CAWSTSNTEAFF,TGTGCCTGGAGTACCTCGAACACTGAAGCTTTCTTT,TRBV30,.,.,TRBJ1-1
CSVEDRGDGYTF,TGCAGCGTTGAAGATCGGGGGGATGGCTACACCTTC,TRBV29-1,.,few,TRBJ1-2
CASTQARGPGNIQYF,TGTGCCAGCACCCAAGCGAGGGGCCCCGGAAACATTCAGTACTTC,TRBV11-2,.,.,TRBJ2-4
CSAFRIFTDTQYF,TGCAGCGCCTTCAGGATATTCACAGATACGCAGTATTTT,TRBV29-1,.,.,TRBJ2-3
CASSLASTAGSSEQYF,TGTGCCAGCAGCTTAGCGTCGACGGCGGGGAGCAGCGAGCAGTACTTC,TRBV7-3,.,.,TRBJ2-7
CASSQGTGELFF,TGTGCCAGCAGCCAAGGAACCGGGGAGCTGTTTTTT,TRBV14,.,few,TRBJ2-2
CASSSKRGAREQFF,TGTGCCAGCAGCTCAAAAAGGGGGGCCCGGGAGCAGTTCTTC,TRBV7-2,.,.,TRBJ2-1
CASRGAPANVLTF,TGTGCCAGTAGGGGAGCGCCGGCCAACGTCCTGACTTTC,TRBV19,.,.,TRBJ2-6
CSVVEEFNQPQHF,TGCAGCGTTGTAGAAGAGTTCAATCAGCCCCAGCATTTT,TRBV29-1,.,few,TRBJ1-5
CASRAGGSYEQYF,TGTGCCAGTCGAGCGGGGGGATCCTACGAGCAGTACTTC,TRBV27,TRBD2,.,TRBJ2-7
CASSVGGGAYNEQFF,TGTGCCAGCAGCGTAGGAGGGGGGGCCTACAATGAGCAGTTCTTC,TRBV9,.,few,TRBJ2-1
CSAEGFGTGAEAFF,TGCAGCGCCGAAGGTTTCGGGACAGGGGCTGAAGCTTTCTTT,TRBV29-1,TRBD1,.,TRBJ1-1
CASRQERSGANVLTF,TGTGCCAGCCGACAAGAACGCTCTGGGGCCAACGTCCTGACTTTC,TRBV19,.,.,TRBJ2-6
CSVEDRSGDGELFF,TGCAGCGTTGAGGACAGGAGTGGGGACGGGGAGCTGTTTTTT,TRBV29-1,TRBD1,few,TRBJ2-2
CASSPGANSGANVLTF,TGTGCCAGCAGCCCCGGGGCGAACTCTGGGGCCAACGTCCTGACTTTC,TRBV7-3,.,once,TRBJ2-6
CAWSRNIGGGYTF,TGTGCCTGGAGTCGTAATATTGGGGGCGGCTACACCTTC,TRBV30,.,.,TRBJ1-2
CAWGHGDTQYF,TGTGCCTGGGGCCACGGAGATACGCAGTATTTT,TRBV30,.,.,TRBJ2-3
CASSQGIATANTGELFF,TGCGCCAGCAGTCAAGGAATCGCGACCGCGAACACCGGGGAGCTGTTTTTT,TRBV23-1,.,few,TRBJ2-2
CASSLEGAYEQYF,TGCGCCAGCAGCTTGGAGGGAGCTTACGAGCAGTACTTC,TRBV5-1,.,.,TRBJ2-7
CASSARAGELFF,TGTGCCAGCAGCGCCCGGGCCGGGGAGCTGTTTTTT,TRBV9,.,.,TRBJ2-2
CSGVWQGPYEQYF,TGCAGCGGGGTTTGGCAGGGTCCCTACGAGCAGTACTTC,TRBV29-1,.,.,TRBJ2-7
CASSPRNTGELFF,TGTGCCAGCTCACCCAGGAACACCGGGGAGCTGTTTTTT,TRBV18,.,few,TRBJ2-2
CASSPDSMVNTEAFF,TGTGCCAGCTCACCCGACTCGATGGTGAACACTGAAGCTTTCTTT,TRBV18,.,few,TRBJ1-1
CASSLGDRSQETQYF,TGTGCCAGCAGCTTAGGTGACAGAAGTCAAGAGACCCAGTACTTC,TRBV7-7,.,.,TRBJ2-5
CASSGEETQYF,TGTGCCAGCAGCGGTGAAGAGACCCAGTACTTC,TRBV2,.,.,TRBJ2-5
CASKPGTAEWEQYF,TGTGCCAGCAAACCCGGGACCGCCGAGTGGGAGCAGTACTTC,TRBV11-2,.,few,TRBJ2-7
CASSLGRGWGTDTQYF,TGCGCCAGCAGCTTGGGTAGAGGTTGGGGCACAGATACGCAGTATTTT,TRBV5-1,.,.,TRBJ2-3
CASSPTGEPATGELFF,TGCGCCAGCAGCCCCACAGGGGAGCCCGCCACCGGGGAGCTGTTTTTT,TRBV5-1,TRBD1,.,TRBJ2-2
CAWSVEGGATGYTF,TGTGCCTGGAGTGTGGAAGGGGGGGCGACCGGCTACACCTTC,TRBV30,.,.,TRBJ1-2
CAWSVLAYEQYF,TGTGCCTGGAGTGTTTTAGCCTACGAGCAGTACTTC,TRBV30,.,.,TRBJ2-7
CASSPQPRAANTGELFF,TGTGCCAGCAGCCCTCAGCCCCGGGCCGCGAACACCGGGGAGCTGTTTTTT,TRBV5-4,.,.,TRBJ2-2
CAWSVILGAEYGYTF,TGTGCCTGGAGTGTAATTCTAGGGGCCGAATATGGCTACACCTTC,TRBV30,.,.,TRBJ1-2
CATRQDPSTDTQYF,TGTGCCACCCGACAGGACCCTAGCACAGATACGCAGTATTTT,TRBV2,.,.,TRBJ2-3
CASSHDSLNVDTQYF,TGTGCCAGCAGCCACGACAGTCTTAATGTGGATACGCAGTATTTT,TRBV14,.,few,TRBJ2-3
CASSLVPPDTQYF,TGCGCCAGCAGCCTAGTCCCTCCAGATACGCAGTATTTT,TRBV10-2,.,few,TRBJ2-3
CSVDGTGRGETQYF,TGCAGCGTTGACGGGACAGGGAGGGGAGAGACCCAGTACTTC,TRBV29-1,TRBD1,.,TRBJ2-5
CASSQDREVNQPQHF,TGCGCCAGCAGCCAAGACAGGGAAGTTAATCAGCCCCAGCATTTT,TRBV4-3,.,.,TRBJ1-5
CASSLSRDSDDGYTF,TGTGCCAGCAGCTTATCCCGGGATAGTGACGATGGCTACACCTTC,TRBV7-3,.,few,TRBJ1-2
CAWRGPYEQYF,TGTGCCTGGAGGGGCCCCTACGAGCAGTACTTC,TRBV30,.,.,TRBJ2-7
CAWDRGAGELFF,TGTGCCTGGGACAGGGGCGCCGGGGAGCTGTTTTTT,TRBV30,TRBD1,.,TRBJ2-2
CATKAGVASTDTQYF,TGTGCCACCAAAGCTGGGGTCGCTAGCACAGATACGCAGTATTTT,TRBV27,.,.,TRBJ2-3
CSVGPIFTDTQYF,TGCAGCGTGGGACCAATATTCACAGATACGCAGTATTTT,TRBV29-1,.,few,TRBJ2-3
CAWSIRLTGANYGYTF,TGTGCCTGGAGTATCCGTCTAACAGGGGCGAACTATGGCTACACCTTC,TRBV30,TRBD1,.,TRBJ1-2
CASSLLQQETQYF,TGCGCCAGCAGCTTATTGCAGCAAGAGACCCAGTACTTC,TRBV5-1,.,.,TRBJ2-5
CATTSGAHTDTQYF,TGTGCCACGACTAGCGGGGCTCACACAGATACGCAGTATTTT,TRBV7-2,TRBD2,.,TRBJ2-3
CAWSSNEQFF,TGTGCCTGGAGTTCGAATGAGCAGTTCTTC,TRBV30,.,.,TRBJ2-1
CAWSIVGVNQPQHF,TGTGCCTGGAGCATCGTAGGGGTAAATCAGCCCCAGCATTTT,TRBV30,.,few,TRBJ1-5
CASSLAAGNGYTF,TGTGCCAGCAGCTTGGCCGCGGGGAATGGCTACACCTTC,TRBV5-6,.,.,TRBJ1-2
CAWSVRAGAKETQYF,TGTGCCTGGAGTGTACGGGCAGGCGCTAAAGAGACCCAGTACTTC,TRBV30,.,few,TRBJ2-5
CASSLAGQISGYTF,TGTGCCAGCAGCTTAGCGGGGCAGATCTCTGGCTACACCTTC,TRBV7-2,.,.,TRBJ1-2
CASSQETAQPIQYF,TGCGCCAGCAGCCAAGAGACTGCCCAACCCATTCAGTACTTC,TRBV4-3,.,.,TRBJ2-4
CSVEDWGQGDGYTF,TGCAGCGTTGAAGATTGGGGACAGGGGGATGGCTACACCTTC,TRBV29-1,TRBD1,.,TRBJ1-2